This TCR beta chain was identified during a study of regulatory T cells in long-lasting Graves disease. Arm-PCR of CDR3 regions with iRepertoire HTBI primers generated TCR beta libraries. TCRdb re-called the multiplex PCR reads with MiXCR, one entry per CDR3 protein. The data show hundreds of thousands of distinct CDR3 sequences, more than 15% seen once. This clonotype was picked up many times. The CDR3 sequence is 11 residues long. Germline values: CDR1 DFQATT, CDR2 SNEGSKA (reference sequence). V shed 0 bases and J shed 5 bases, with 4 bases lying between them. Time point denoted: newly diagnosed GD, antithyroid drugs for less than 3 months. The TCR library was made from RNA extracted from PBMCs. These data also featured in a second study, about T cells in Graves' hyperthyroidism and ophthalmopathy.

Material: peripheral blood mononuclear cells (PBMCs), obtained at new diagnosis, from a patient treated with antithyroid drugs. The chain employs TRBV20-1 and TRBJ2-5; D is uncertain. This sequence was found in a middle-aged woman with Graves disease. CDR3 sequence: CSAREGETQYF. In DNA, the CDR3 is TGCAGTGCTAGAGAGGGGGAGACCCAGTACTTC.